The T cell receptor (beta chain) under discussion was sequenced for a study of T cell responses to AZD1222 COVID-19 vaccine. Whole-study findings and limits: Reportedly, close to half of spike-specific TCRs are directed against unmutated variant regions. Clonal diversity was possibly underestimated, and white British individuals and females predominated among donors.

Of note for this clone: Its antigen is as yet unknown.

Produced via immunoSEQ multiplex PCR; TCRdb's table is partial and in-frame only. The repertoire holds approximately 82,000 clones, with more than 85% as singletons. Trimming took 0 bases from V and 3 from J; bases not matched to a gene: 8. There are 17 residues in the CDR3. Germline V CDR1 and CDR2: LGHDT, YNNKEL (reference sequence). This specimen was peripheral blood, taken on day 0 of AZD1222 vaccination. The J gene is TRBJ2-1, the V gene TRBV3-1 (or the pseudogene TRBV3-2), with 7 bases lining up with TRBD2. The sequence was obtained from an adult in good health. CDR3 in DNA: TGTGCCAGCAGCCAAGATCAGTGGGGGACTATCTACAATGAGCAGTTCTTC. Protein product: CASSQDQWGTIYNEQFF.